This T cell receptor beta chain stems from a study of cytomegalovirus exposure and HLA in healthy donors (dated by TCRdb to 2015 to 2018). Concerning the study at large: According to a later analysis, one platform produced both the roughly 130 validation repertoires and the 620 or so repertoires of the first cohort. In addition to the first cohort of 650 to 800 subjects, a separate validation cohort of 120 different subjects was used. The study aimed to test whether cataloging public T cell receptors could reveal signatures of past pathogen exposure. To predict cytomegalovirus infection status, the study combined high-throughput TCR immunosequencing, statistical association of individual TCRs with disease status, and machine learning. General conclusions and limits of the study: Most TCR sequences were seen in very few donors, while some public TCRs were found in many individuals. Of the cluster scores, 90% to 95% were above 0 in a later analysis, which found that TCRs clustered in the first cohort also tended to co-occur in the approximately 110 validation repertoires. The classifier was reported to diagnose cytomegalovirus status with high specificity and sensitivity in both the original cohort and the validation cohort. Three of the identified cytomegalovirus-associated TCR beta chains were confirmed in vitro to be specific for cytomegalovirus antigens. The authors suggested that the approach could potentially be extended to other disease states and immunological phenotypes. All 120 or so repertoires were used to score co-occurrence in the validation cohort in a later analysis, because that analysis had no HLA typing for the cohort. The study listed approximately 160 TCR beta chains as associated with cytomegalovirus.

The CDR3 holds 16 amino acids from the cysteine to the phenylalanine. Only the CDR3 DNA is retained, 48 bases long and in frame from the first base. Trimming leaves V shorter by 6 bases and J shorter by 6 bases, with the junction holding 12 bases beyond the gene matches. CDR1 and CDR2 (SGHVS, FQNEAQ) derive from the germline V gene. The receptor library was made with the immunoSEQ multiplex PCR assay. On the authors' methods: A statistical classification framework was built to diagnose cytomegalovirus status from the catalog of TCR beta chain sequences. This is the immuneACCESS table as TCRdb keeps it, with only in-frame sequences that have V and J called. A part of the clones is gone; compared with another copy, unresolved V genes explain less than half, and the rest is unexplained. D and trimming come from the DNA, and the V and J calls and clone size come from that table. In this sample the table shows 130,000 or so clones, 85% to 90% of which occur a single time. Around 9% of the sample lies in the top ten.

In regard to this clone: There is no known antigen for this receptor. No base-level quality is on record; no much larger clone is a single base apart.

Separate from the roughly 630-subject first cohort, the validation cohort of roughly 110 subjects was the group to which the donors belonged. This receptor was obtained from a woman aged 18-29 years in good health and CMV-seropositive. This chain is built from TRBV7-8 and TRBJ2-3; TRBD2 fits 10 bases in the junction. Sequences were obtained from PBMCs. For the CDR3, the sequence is CASRISGGPPQDTQYF. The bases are TGTGCCAGCAGGATTAGCGGGGGGCCCCCTCAGGATACGCAGTATTTT. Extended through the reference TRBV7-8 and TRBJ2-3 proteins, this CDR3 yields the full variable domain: GAGVSQSPRYKVAKRGQDVALRCDPISGHVSLFWYQQALGQGPEFLTYFQNEAQLDKSGLPSDRFFAERPEGSVSTLKIQRTQQEDSAVYLCASRISGGPPQDTQYFGPGTRLTVL.